The text below deals with one T cell receptor beta chain. This sample was taken from a study of blood T cell repertoires in COVID-19. The wider study: Material from acute and convalescent COVID-19 was sourced from the United States, Italy and Spain.

The CDR3 totals 15 residues. CDR1 and CDR2 from the germline V gene are DFQATT and SNEGSKA (reference sequence). V was pared by 3 bases and J by 1 base, with 2 bases of the junction left unmatched. Measured with immunoSEQ multiplex PCR; TCRdb has only the in-frame clones, and not every one. Of nearly 200,000 clones in the sample, roughly four fifths were seen once. Sequenced: peripheral blood. The gene calls are TRBV20-1 and TRBJ2-1; TRBD2 agrees at 11 bases. The TCR was taken from a woman in her seventies with active or convalescent COVID-19. CDR3 bases: TGCAGTGCTAGTAGCGGGAGGGGTTCCTACAATGAGCAGTTCTTC. Residues: CSASSGRGSYNEQFF.